This T cell receptor beta chain was obtained from a study of identifying expanded T cells in peripheral blood. Healthy donors had no documented immune events, such as infections, while sampled. On this clone itself: Its specificity is unknown.

Study-level findings and limits: Clone count variance between approximately 2-week samples rose with total template count. Technical replicates showed about 1.2 changed clones; two weeks around 15; four weeks 19.

Sequenced by immunoSEQ multiplex PCR; TCRdb stores in-frame clones only, minus some. The sample holds approximately 100,000 clones, 87% seen once. The sample was blood. This receptor was identified in a person aged 18 to 75 in good health.

CDR3 sequence (DNA): TGTGCCAGCAGCGTCGGGACAGTTGGCGGCTACACCTTC. Its protein product is CASSVGTVGGYTF. The chain links TRBV7-2 to TRBJ1-2; 7 positions match TRBD1. The germline V gene has CDR1 SGHTA and CDR2 FQGNSA. The CDR3 loop spans 13 amino acids. V trimming: 5 bases; J trimming: 8 bases; junction bases outside the gene matches: 8. Full variable domain (outside the CDR3, taken from reference TRBV7-2 and TRBJ1-2): GAGVSQSPSNKVTEKGKDVELRCDPISGHTALYWYRQSLGQGLEFLIYFQGNSAPDKSGLPSDRFSAERTGGSVSTLTIQRTQQEDSAVYLCASSVGTVGGYTFGSGTRLTVV.